These 20 T cell receptor beta chains share one sample of origin, sequenced in a study of blood T cell repertoires in COVID-19. Here immunoSEQ multiplex PCR was the method, and the copy in TCRdb shows in-frame clones only, minus some. The sample includes a few hundred thousand clones, 70% to 90% seen only once; the top ten take 0.95% to 1.5%. The specimen was PBMCs or T cells enriched from blood (not recorded which). These receptors all come from a man aged 25 to 40 who had recovered from COVID-19.

This clone was seen a single time. J is TRBJ1-1 and V is TRBV4-1; D is ambiguous. Germline CDR1 is MGHRA and CDR2 is YSYEKL. Trimming shortened V by 1 base and J by 3 bases, and 12 bases separated the two germline ends. This CDR3 region has 15 residues. The CDR3 DNA reads as TGCGCCAGCAGCCAAGGTTACGGGGTAGACACTGAAGCTTTCTTT. It specifies CASSQGYGVDTEAFF.

This sequence joins TRBV28 and TRBJ2-3; 12 positions agree with TRBD2. CDR3 length equals 14 residues. With V trimmed by 6 bases and J by 10 bases, 8 bases remained unmatched. Germline loops: CDR1 MDHEN, CDR2 SYDVKM. The chain's CDR3 is CASSPTSGRSAQYF. DNA for the CDR3: TGTGCCAGCAGCCCAACTAGCGGGAGGAGTGCGCAGTATTTT.

The rearrangement uses TRBV28 and TRBJ1-4, with D possibly being TRBD1 (6 bases). The CDR3 length is 15 residues. V gave up 6 bases and J gave up 5 bases, with 16 bases separating them. Germline-derived CDR1 and CDR2 are MDHEN and SYDVKM. The CDR3 sequence is CASRMAWGGNEKLFF. The CDR3 region has the DNA TGTGCCAGCAGAATGGCATGGGGGGGCAATGAAAAACTGTTTTTT.

This chain connects TRBV10-1 to TRBJ2-2; 8 bases align to TRBD1. Looked up from germline, CDR1 is WNHNN and CDR2 is SYGVQD (reference sequence). The V segment lost 5 bases and the J segment 4 bases; nucleotides outside the gene matches: 9. The CDR3 is made up of 16 amino acids. CDR3 DNA: TGCGCCAGCAGTCCCGCCAGGGGGCGTATCACCGGGGAGCTGTTTTTT. This translates into CASSPARGRITGELFF.

This chain joins TRBV6-6 and TRBJ1-5, with 8 bases fitting TRBD1. The CDR3 covers 15 residues. CDR1 and CDR2 from the germline V gene are MNHNY and SVGAGI (reference sequence). Trimming removed 3 bases from V and 5 bases from J; junction bases left unmatched: 6. Here the CDR3 DNA reads TGTGCCAGCAGTTATGTTCAGGGGGCGTATCAGCCCCAGCATTTT. Translated: CASSYVQGAYQPQHF.

The chain links TRBV11-2 to TRBJ1-2, with TRBD1 matching over 8 bases. CDR1 and CDR2 from the germline V gene are SGHAT and FQNNGV. The CDR3 sequence is 16 residues long. The V gene end was trimmed by 4 bases and the J gene end by 5 bases; junction bases not matched to a gene: 12. CDR3 amino acids: CASSSATGAEKYGYTF. The CDR3 nucleotides read TGTGCCAGCAGCTCTGCGACAGGGGCGGAGAAGTATGGCTACACCTTC.

The rearrangement uses TRBV6-5 and TRBJ2-2; TRBD2 aligns across 8 bases. CDR1 MNHEY and CDR2 SVGAGI come from the germline V gene. Trimming cost V 6 bases and J 4 bases; bases outside gene matches: 4. CDR3 length: 14 residues. CDR3 sequence (DNA): TGTGCCAGCAGCCGGGAGGGGGGCACCGGGGAGCTGTTTTTT. Translation: CASSREGGTGELFF.

The genes are TRBV25-1 and TRBJ2-1, with 9 bases matching TRBD1. The ends lost 6 bases at V and 0 bases at J; junction bases unmatched: 12. The germline V gene encodes CDR1 MGHDK and CDR2 SYGVNS. The CDR3 is made up of 18 amino acids. The CDR3 spells CASSEKAGTGTSYNEQFF. CDR3 bases: TGTGCCAGCAGCGAGAAGGCCGGGACAGGGACCTCCTACAATGAGCAGTTCTTC.

The rearrangement links TRBV19 to TRBJ2-7; 7 nucleotides match TRBD1. After removal of 6 bases from V and 6 bases from J, the junction contained 11 bases not matched to a gene. CDR1 is LNHDA, CDR2 SQIVND, per germline (reference sequence). The CDR3 covers 14 residues. CDR3 sequence: CASRGRTGQFEQYF. The CDR3 bases are TGTGCCAGTAGAGGGCGGACAGGACAGTTCGAGCAGTACTTC.

V usage is TRBV11-2 and J usage is TRBJ2-7, with 9 bases lining up with TRBD1. CDR1 and CDR2 from the germline V gene are SGHAT and FQNNGV. V lost 3 bases to trimming and J lost 4 bases; unmatched junction nucleotides: 7. This CDR3 is 15 amino acids long. CDR3 in DNA: TGTGCCAGCAGCTTTCCCCGGACAGGGGCTTACGAGCAGTACTTC. Translation: CASSFPRTGAYEQYF.

V is TRBV28 and J is TRBJ2-3; the D is unclear. The CDR3 extends over 11 amino acids. Trimming pared 7 bases from V and 6 bases from J, leaving 8 bases between. The germline gives CDR1 MDHEN, CDR2 SYDVKM. Here the CDR3 DNA reads TGTGCCAGCACCACCCGGGATACGCAGTATTTT. It encodes CASTTRDTQYF.

This clone occurred once. The genes are TRBV4-3 and TRBJ2-7, with 9 bases lining up with TRBD2. The CDR3 has 15 amino acids. V lost 1 base and J lost 1; bases outside the gene matches: 2. From germline, CDR1 is LGHNA and CDR2 YSLEER. The CDR3 DNA is TGCGCCAGCAGCCAAGGCGGGGGGGGATCCTACGAGCAGTACTTC. Its protein is CASSQGGGGSYEQYF.

A remark on this clone: The same CDR3 is also encoded by other DNA sequences in this sample. V usage is TRBV6-4 and J usage is TRBJ2-2; 11 nucleotides agree with TRBD2. J gave up 4 bases and V 4 bases, and 2 bases lay outside the gene matches. There are 15 residues in the CDR3. Germline V CDR1 and CDR2: MRHNA, SNTAGT. CDR3 residues: CASSATSGSTGELFF. CDR3 nucleotide sequence: TGTGCCAGCAGTGCTACTAGCGGGAGCACCGGGGAGCTGTTTTTT.

The chain recombines TRBV11-1 with TRBJ2-2; D is uncertain. Trimming removed 2 bases from V and 4 bases from J, with 8 bases in between. CDR1 SGHAT and CDR2 FQDESV come from the germline V gene (reference sequence). The CDR3 loop spans 14 amino acids. CDR3 amino acids: CASSLNTATGELFF. CDR3 nucleotides: TGTGCCAGCAGCTTAAATACAGCCACCGGGGAGCTGTTTTTT.

This chain links TRBV28 with TRBJ2-7, with 10 bases that match TRBD2. Germline lookup yields CDR1 MDHEN and CDR2 SYDVKM. CDR3 length: 17 residues. The V gene end was trimmed by 4 bases and the J gene end by 0 bases; junction bases not matched to a gene: 9. The CDR3 reads CASSSTSGAQNSYEQYF. CDR3 nucleotides: TGTGCCAGCAGTTCTACTAGCGGGGCCCAGAACTCCTACGAGCAGTACTTC. The full variable domain, in which reference TRBV28 and TRBJ2-7 provide the parts outside the CDR3, is DVKVTQSSRYLVKRTGEKVFLECVQDMDHENMFWYRQDPGLGLRLIYFSYDVKMKEKGDIPEGYSVSREKKERFSLILESASTNQTSMYLCASSSTSGAQNSYEQYFGPGTRLTVT.

In this sample, this clone turned up a few times. This chain joins TRBV30 and TRBJ2-7; 10 bases line up with TRBD2. The germline CDR1 and CDR2 sequences are GTSNPN and SVGIG (reference sequence). The CDR3 runs 17 residues. V shed 0 bases and J 3 bases; nucleotides not matched to a gene: 11. In DNA form, the CDR3 reads TGTGCCTGGAGTGTAGCGGGAGGGCCTATTAGGCTCTACGAGCAGTACTTC. The encoded protein is CAWSVAGGPIRLYEQYF.

The chain is built from TRBV27 and TRBJ1-6, with 7 bases identical to TRBD1. The trim removed 6 bases at V and 9 bases at J, leaving 14 bases unmatched. CDR3 length: 16 residues. Germline V gene data show CDR1 as MNHEY and CDR2 as SMNVEV (reference sequence). CDR3 in amino acids: CASSRSVPGGSSPLHF. As DNA, the CDR3 is TGTGCCAGCAGCCGATCGGTGCCAGGGGGATCTTCACCCCTCCACTTT.

The J gene is TRBJ1-5, the V gene TRBV10-3, with a possible D match to TRBD1 (6 bases). This CDR3 is built from 15 residues. Looked up from germline, CDR1 is ENHRY and CDR2 is SYGVKD. V was clipped by 3 bases and J by 3 bases, with 12 bases between them. In nucleotides, the CDR3 is TGTGCCATCAGTGACATGGGGGCGGACAATCAGCCCCAGCATTTT. Its translation: CAISDMGADNQPQHF.

The rearrangement uses TRBV29-1 and TRBJ2-2, with TRBD1 identical over 7 bases. This CDR3 has 19 amino acids. V gave up 4 bases and J gave up 1 base; unmatched junction bases: 18. The germline V gene has CDR1 SQVTM and CDR2 ANQGSEA. In DNA form, the CDR3 reads TGCAGCGTTGTCCTCGACGACAGGGACACCAACATGAACACCGGGGAGCTGTTTTTT. Translated: CSVVLDDRDTNMNTGELFF.

V usage is TRBV4-3 and J usage is TRBJ1-6, with TRBD1 identical over 10 bases. Trimming cost V 2 bases and J 8 bases; bases outside gene matches: 9. CDR1 LGHNA and CDR2 YSLEER come from the germline V gene. This CDR3 is built from 17 residues. CDR3 residues: CASSQYTSGTGDSPLHF. In DNA, the CDR3 is TGCGCCAGCAGCCAATACACTTCCGGGACAGGGGATTCACCCCTCCACTTT.